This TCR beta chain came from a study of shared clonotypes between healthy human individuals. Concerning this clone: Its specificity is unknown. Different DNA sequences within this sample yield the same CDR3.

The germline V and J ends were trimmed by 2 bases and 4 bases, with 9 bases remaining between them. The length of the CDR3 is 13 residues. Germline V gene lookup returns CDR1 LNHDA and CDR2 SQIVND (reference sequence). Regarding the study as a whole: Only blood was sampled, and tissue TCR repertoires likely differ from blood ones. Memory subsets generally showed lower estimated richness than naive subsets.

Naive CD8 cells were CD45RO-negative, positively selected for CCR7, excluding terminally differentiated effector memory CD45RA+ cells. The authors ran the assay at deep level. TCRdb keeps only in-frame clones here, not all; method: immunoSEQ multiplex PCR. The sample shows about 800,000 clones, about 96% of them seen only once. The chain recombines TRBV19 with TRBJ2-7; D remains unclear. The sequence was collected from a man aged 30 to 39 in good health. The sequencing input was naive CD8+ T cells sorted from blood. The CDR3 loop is CASSIRDSYEQYF. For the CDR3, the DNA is TGTGCCAGTAGTATAAGGGATTCATACGAGCAGTACTTC.